This T cell receptor beta chain was sequenced in a study of technical replicates of blood from a handful of donors. This CDR3 region has 18 residues. Germline CDR1 is MNHNS and CDR2 is SASEGT. After removal of 2 bases from V and 5 bases from J, the junction contained 10 bases not matched to a gene. Using immunoSEQ multiplex PCR, the repertoire was profiled, and TCRdb retains in-frame clones only, with some absent. The data contain fewer than 45,000 clones, around 96% of them singletons. The chain uses TRBV6-1 and TRBJ2-2, with 11 bases aligning to TRBD2. The specimen sequenced was T cells isolated from PBMCs. The receptor was isolated from a human donor in good health. The CDR3 DNA reads as TGTGCCAGCAGTGAACTTAGCGGGAGGGCCTTAAGAACCGGGGAGCTGTTTTTT. It encodes CASSELSGRALRTGELFF.